This T cell receptor beta chain was recorded in a study of T-cell reconstitution after alpha-beta-depleted transplantation in children. As it was prepared, the TCRbeta library received unique molecular identifiers. TCRdb used MiXCR to reprocess the PCR reads, holding one entry per CDR3 protein. The profile shows about 270,000 distinct CDR3 sequences, 9.9% of them singletons. This clonotype was seen ten or more times. This CDR3 comprises 13 residues. Per the germline V gene, CDR1 is MNHEY and CDR2 is SMNVEV (reference sequence). Trimming pared 3 bases from V and 8 bases from J, leaving 10 bases between.

This specimen was PBMCs from the stem cell graft donor, taken from the stem cell graft. The receptor comes from a human donor who donated a stem cell graft to a child with SCID. V and J are TRBV27 and TRBJ2-2, with a tentative D call TRBD2 (5 bases). CDR3 bases: TGTGCCAGCAGTTTCACTGGGAGAGGGGAGCTGTTTTTT. This sequence encodes CASSFTGRGELFF.